Included here is one T cell receptor beta chain sequence, with context. The sample is drawn from a study of control samples from healthy donors and cancer patients. This CDR3 has 15 amino acids. The germline CDR1 and CDR2 sequences are SGHVS and FQNEAQ. V lost 5 bases and J lost 8; bases outside the gene matches: 7. Profiled with immunoSEQ multiplex PCR; TCRdb holds only in-frame clones, not every one. The sample carries about 160,000 clones, about 94% recorded once. The chain joins TRBV7-8 to TRBJ2-3; 13 bases align to TRBD2. This receptor was taken from a man aged 60 to 75 with colorectal cancer. Sample: PBMCs. CDR3 sequence (DNA): TGTGCCAGCAGCGGCGGGACTAGCGGGACGGCTACGCAGTATTTT. This translates into CASSGGTSGTATQYF.